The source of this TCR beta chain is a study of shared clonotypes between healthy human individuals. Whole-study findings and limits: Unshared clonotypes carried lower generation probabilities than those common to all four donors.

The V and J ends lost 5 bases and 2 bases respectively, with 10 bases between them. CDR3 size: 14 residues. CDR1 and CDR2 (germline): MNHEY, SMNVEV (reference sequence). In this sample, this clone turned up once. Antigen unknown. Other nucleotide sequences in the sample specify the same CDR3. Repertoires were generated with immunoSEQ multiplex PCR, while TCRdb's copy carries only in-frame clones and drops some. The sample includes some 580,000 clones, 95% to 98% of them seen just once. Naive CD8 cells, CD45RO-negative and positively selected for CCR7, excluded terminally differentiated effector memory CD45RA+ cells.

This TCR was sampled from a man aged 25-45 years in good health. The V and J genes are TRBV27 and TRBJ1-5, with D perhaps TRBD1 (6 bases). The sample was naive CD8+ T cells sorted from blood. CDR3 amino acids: CASSPGVRNQPQHF. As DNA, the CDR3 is TGTGCCAGCAGTCCAGGGGTTCGCAATCAGCCCCAGCATTTT.